The following is a T cell receptor beta chain sequence with its context. Its antigen is as yet unknown. One end of the junction does not line up with germline, which may come from a read error. Most PBMC samples had 480 ng input DNA in six replicates. Sequencing used immunoSEQ multiplex PCR; TCRdb keeps in-frame clones, though not all of them. The sample includes tens of thousands of clones, approximately 80% of them seen just once. The data were obtained in a study of neoadjuvant anti-PD-1 for oral cavity cancer. Sample time point: after neoadjuvant nivolumab, at surgical resection. Patients were newly diagnosed with stage II-IVA oral cavity squamous cell carcinoma without prior systemic or radiation treatment. These oral cavity squamous cell carcinomas were HPV-negative and locally advanced. Study-level findings and limits: Treg/Th17 ratio rose with pretreatment blood and fell with post-treatment tumor TCRbeta clonality.

This material consisted of PBMCs, taken after nivolumab (anti-PD-1) treatment. This receptor was obtained from a person between 35 and 79 years old with oral cavity squamous cell carcinoma.

The CDR3 sequence: CASSQARRTSSHNEQFF. The DNA for the CDR3 is TGTGCCAGCAGCCAAGCCCGAAGGACTAGCTCCCACAATGAGCAGTTCTTC. The V call is TRBV14, the J call TRBJ2-1, with 8 positions matching TRBD2. The CDR3 loop spans 17 amino acids. Germline CDR1 reads SGHDN; CDR2 reads FVKESK.